The clone carrying this TCR beta chain came up a few times. Its antigen is as yet unknown. CDR1 LGHNA and CDR2 YSLEER come from the germline V gene. Trimming removed 8 bases at V and 3 bases at J, with 13 bases between. The CDR3 extends over 13 amino acids. The data belong to a study of cytomegalovirus exposure and HLA in healthy donors. General observations from the study: Investigators reported some 150 TCR beta chains as tied to cytomegalovirus. Compared with the roughly 730-donor mean, an Asian-associated ancestry cluster reportedly had fewer N-insertions, according to a later analysis. By a later analysis, the bulk of CMV-associated TCR beta chains appeared HLA-restricted.

Use of 60 Vbeta and 13 Jbeta primers characterized the PCR. The repertoire was sequenced with immunoSEQ multiplex PCR; TCRdb's copy has only in-frame clones and lacks some. The sample comprises around 140,000 clones, roughly 73% of which are singletons, and around 3.2% rests with the top ten. The sample consisted of PBMCs. The rearrangement uses TRBV4-3 and TRBJ1-1, with D possibly matching TRBD1 (5 bases). The TCR sequence derives from a man aged 35 to 55 in good health and CMV-seronegative. The chain's CDR3 is CASSRGRDTEAFF. The CDR3 nucleotides are TGCGCCAGCTCACGAGGCAGGGACACTGAAGCTTTCTTT.